This TCR beta chain stems from a study of blood T cell repertoires in COVID-19. Germline lookup yields CDR1 SQVTM and CDR2 ANQGSEA. The CDR3 is 12 amino acids. Trimming shortened V by 6 bases and J by 3 bases, and 11 bases separated the two germline ends. Original processing methods: It was from reference gene primer amplification that nucleated cell counts were estimated. TCRdb keeps only in-frame clones here, not all; method: immunoSEQ multiplex PCR. The V and J calls and clone size are taken from that table; D and trimming were inferred from the DNA. In the table there are around 68,000 clones, 79% of which are singletons.

This chain connects TRBV29-1 to TRBJ1-2; D might be TRBD1 (5 bases). The sample taken for sequencing was peripheral blood. The clonotype was recovered from a woman in her forties or fifties with acute or convalescent COVID-19. CDR3 in amino acids: CSVGGGDYGYTF. In DNA form, the CDR3 reads TGCAGCGTGGGGGGGGGAGACTATGGCTACACCTTC.